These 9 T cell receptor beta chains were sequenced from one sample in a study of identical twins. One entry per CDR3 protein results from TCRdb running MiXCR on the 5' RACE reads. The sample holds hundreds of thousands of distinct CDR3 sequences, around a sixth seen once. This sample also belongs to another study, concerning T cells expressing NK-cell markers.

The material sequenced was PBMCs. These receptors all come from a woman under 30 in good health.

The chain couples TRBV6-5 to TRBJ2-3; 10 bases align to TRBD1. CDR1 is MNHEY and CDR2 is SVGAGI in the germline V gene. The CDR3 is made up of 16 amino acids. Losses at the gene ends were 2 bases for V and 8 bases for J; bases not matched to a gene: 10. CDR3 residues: CASSYDSGQGPGTQYF. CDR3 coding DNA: TGTGCCAGCAGTTACGATTCGGGACAGGGGCCTGGTACGCAGTATTTT.

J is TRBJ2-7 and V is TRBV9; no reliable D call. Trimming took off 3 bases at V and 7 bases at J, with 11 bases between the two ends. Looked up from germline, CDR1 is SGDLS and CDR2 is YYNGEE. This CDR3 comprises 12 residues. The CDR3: CASSANLQEQYF. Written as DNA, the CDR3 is TGTGCCAGCAGCGCCAACCTCCAGGAGCAGTACTTC.

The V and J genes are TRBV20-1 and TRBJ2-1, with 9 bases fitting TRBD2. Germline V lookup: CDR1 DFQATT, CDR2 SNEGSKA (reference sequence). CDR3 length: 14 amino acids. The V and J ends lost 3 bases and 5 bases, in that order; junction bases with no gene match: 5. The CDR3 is CSARAASGDNEQFF. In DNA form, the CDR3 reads TGCAGTGCTAGGGCTGCTAGCGGGGACAATGAGCAGTTCTTC.

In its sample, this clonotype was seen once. The CDR3 nucleotides are TGCAGTGCGCGATACCTACAGGTGACTAACTATGGCTACACCTTC. Amino acid sequence: CSARYLQVTNYGYTF. The J gene is TRBJ1-2, the V gene TRBV20-1; D might be TRBD1 (5 bases). This CDR3 is built from 15 residues. V was pared by 6 bases and J by 0 bases, with 17 bases between. Per the germline V gene, CDR1 is DFQATT and CDR2 is SNEGSKA (reference sequence).

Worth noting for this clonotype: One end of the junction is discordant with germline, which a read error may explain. The CDR3 coding sequence is TGCAGTGCCAATACCGGGACAGGGGTCACTGAAGCCTTCTTT. This encodes CSANTGTGVTEAFF. The chain combines TRBV20-1 with TRBJ1-1; 10 nucleotides line up with TRBD1. Germline assignment: CDR1 DFQATT and CDR2 SNEGSKA (reference sequence). CDR3 length: 14 amino acids.

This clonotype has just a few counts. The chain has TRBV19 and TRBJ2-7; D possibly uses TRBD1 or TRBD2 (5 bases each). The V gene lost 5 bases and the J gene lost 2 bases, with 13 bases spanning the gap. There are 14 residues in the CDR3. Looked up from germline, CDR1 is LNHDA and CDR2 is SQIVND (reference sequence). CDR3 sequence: CASSPRDGTYEQYF. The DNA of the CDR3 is TGTGCCAGTAGTCCCCGGGACGGTACCTACGAGCAGTACTTC.

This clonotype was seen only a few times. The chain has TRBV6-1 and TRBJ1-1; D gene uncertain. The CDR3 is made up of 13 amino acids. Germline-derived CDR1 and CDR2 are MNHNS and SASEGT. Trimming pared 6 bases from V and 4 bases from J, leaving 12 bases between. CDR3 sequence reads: CASSLYLGTEAFF. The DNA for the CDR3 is TGTGCCAGCAGCCTATACTTGGGCACTGAAGCTTTCTTT.

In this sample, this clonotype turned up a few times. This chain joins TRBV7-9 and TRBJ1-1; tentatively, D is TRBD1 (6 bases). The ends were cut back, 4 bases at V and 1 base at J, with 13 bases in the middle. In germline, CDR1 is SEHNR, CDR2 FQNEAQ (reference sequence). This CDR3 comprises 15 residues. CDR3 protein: CASSSSRTANTEAFF. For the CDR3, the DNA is TGTGCCAGCAGCTCCTCTCGGACAGCGAACACTGAAGCTTTCTTT. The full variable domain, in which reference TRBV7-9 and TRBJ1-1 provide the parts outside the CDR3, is DTGVSQNPRHKITKRGQNVTFRCDPISEHNRLYWYRQTLGQGPEFLTYFQNEAQLEKSRLLSDRFSAERPKGSFSTLEIQRTEQGDSAMYLCASSSSRTANTEAFFGQGTRLTVV.

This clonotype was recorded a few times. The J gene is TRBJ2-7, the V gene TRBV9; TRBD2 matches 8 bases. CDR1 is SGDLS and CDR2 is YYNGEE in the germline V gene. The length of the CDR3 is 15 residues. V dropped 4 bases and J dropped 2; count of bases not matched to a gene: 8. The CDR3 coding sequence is TGTGCCAGCAGCCTCGGGGGGGAGGGAACCTACGAGCAGTACTTC. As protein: CASSLGGEGTYEQYF.